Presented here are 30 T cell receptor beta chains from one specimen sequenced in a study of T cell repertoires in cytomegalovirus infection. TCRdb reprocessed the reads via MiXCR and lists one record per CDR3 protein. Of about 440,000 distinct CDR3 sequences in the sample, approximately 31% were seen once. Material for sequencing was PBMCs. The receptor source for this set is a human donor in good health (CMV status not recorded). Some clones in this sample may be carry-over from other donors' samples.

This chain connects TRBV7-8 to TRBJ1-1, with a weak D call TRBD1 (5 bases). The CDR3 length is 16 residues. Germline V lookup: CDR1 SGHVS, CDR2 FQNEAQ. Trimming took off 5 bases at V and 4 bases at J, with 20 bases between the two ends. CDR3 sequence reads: CASSHSKRGKGTEAFF. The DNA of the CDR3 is TGTGCCAGCAGCCACTCTAAGAGGGGAAAGGGCACTGAAGCTTTCTTT.

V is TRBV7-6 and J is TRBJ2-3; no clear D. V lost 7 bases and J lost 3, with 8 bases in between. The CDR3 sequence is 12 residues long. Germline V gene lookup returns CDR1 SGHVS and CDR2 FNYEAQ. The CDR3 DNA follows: TGTGCCAGCATCCGTTTTACAGATACGCAGTATTTT. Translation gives CASIRFTDTQYF.

The chain's CDR3 is CASRIQTGSYGYTF. The CDR3 coding sequence is TGTGCCAGCCGAATTCAAACAGGGTCCTATGGCTACACCTTC. The J gene is TRBJ1-2, the V gene TRBV7-2; D is perhaps TRBD1 (6 bases). Trimming took 8 bases from V and 4 from J, leaving 17 bases between them. This CDR3 comprises 14 residues. From germline, CDR1 is SGHTA and CDR2 FQGNSA.

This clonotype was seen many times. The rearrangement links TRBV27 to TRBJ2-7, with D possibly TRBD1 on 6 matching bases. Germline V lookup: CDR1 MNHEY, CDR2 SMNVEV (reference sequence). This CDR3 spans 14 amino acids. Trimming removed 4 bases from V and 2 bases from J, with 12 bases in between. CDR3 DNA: TGTGCCAGCAGTTCACGGACAGACCCCTACGAGCAGTACTTC. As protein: CASSSRTDPYEQYF.

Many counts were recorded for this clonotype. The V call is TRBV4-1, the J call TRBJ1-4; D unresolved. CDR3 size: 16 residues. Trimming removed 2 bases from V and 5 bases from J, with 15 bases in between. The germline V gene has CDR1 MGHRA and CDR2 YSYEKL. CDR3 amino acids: CASSQTHDHLNEKLFF. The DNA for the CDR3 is TGCGCCAGCAGCCAAACCCACGATCATCTAAATGAAAAACTGTTTTTT.

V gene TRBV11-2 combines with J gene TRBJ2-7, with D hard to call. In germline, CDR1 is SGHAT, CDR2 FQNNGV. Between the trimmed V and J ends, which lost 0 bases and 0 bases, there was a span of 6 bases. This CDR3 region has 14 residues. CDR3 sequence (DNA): TGTGCCAGCAGCTTAGATTTGGTCTCCTACGAGCAGTACTTC. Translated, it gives CASSLDLVSYEQYF.

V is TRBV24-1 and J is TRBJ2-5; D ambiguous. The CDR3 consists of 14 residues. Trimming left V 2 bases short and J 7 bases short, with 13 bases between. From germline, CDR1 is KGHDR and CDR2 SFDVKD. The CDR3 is CATSDWQVGATQYF. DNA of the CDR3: TGTGCCACCAGTGATTGGCAAGTCGGCGCGACCCAGTACTTC.

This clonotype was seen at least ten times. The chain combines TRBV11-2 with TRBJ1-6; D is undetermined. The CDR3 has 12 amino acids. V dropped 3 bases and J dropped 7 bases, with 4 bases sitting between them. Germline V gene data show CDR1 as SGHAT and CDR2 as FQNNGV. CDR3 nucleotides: TGTGCCAGCAGCTTTGAAAATTCACCCCTCCACTTT. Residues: CASSFENSPLHF.

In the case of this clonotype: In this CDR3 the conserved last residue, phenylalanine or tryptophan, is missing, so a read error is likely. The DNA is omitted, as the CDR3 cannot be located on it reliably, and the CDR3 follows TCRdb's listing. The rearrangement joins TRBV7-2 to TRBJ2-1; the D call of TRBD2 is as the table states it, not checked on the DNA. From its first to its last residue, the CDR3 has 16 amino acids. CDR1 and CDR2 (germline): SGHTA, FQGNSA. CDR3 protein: CASSLSSGGLNNEPFL.

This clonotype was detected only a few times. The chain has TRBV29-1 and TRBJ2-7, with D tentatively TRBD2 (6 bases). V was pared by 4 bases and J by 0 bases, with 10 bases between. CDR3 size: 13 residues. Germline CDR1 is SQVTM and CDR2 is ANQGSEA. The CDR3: CSVVDYDSYEQYF. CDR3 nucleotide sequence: TGCAGCGTTGTGGACTACGACTCCTACGAGCAGTACTTC.

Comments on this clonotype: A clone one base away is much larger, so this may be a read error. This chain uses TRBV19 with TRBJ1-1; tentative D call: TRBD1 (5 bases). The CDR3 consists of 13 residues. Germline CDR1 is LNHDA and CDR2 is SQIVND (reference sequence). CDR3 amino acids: CVSSWGVNTEAFF. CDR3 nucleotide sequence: TGTGTCAGTAGTTGGGGGGTGAACACTGAAGCTTTCTTT.

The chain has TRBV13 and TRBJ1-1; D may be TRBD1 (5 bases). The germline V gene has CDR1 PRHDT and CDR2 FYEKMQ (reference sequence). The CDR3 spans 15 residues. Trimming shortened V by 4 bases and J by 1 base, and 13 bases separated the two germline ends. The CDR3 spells CASSSRAQGNTEAFF. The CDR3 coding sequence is TGTGCCAGCAGCTCCCGGGCCCAGGGGAACACTGAAGCTTTCTTT.

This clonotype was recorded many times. Here the CDR3 reads CASSYDRAPNEKLFF. Written as DNA, the CDR3 is TGTGCCAGCAGCTACGACAGGGCCCCGAATGAAAAACTGTTTTTT. This chain joins TRBV7-2 and TRBJ1-4; 7 bases fit TRBD1. The trim removed 4 bases at V and 5 bases at J, leaving 7 bases unmatched. In germline, CDR1 is SGHTA, CDR2 FQGNSA. The CDR3 consists of 15 residues.

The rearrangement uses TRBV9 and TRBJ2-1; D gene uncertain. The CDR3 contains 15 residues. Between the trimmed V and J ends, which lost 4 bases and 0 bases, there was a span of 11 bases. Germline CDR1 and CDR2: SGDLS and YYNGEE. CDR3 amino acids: CASSPLRGSYNEQFF. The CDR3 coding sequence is TGTGCCAGCAGCCCCCTTCGAGGCTCCTACAATGAGCAGTTCTTC.

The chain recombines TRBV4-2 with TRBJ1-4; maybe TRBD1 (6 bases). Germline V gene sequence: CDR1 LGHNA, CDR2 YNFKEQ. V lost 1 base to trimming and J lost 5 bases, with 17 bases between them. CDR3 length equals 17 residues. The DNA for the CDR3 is TGTGCCAGCAGCCAAGCTGTGGGGGGCCCCGAGAATGAAAAACTGTTTTTT. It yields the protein CASSQAVGGPENEKLFF.

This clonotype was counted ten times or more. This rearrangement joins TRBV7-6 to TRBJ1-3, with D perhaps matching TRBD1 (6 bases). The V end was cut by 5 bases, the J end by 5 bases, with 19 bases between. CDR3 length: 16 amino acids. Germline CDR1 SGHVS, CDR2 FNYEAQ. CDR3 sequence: CASSTTSGQLRNTIYF. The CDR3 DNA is TGTGCCAGCAGCACAACATCCGGACAGCTACGAAACACCATATATTTT. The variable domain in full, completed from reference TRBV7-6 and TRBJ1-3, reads GAGVSQSPRYKVTKRGQDVALRCDPISGHVSLYWYRQALGQGPEFLTYFNYEAQQDKSGLPNDRFSAERPEGSISTLTIQRTEQRDSAMYRCASSTTSGQLRNTIYFGEGSWLTVV.

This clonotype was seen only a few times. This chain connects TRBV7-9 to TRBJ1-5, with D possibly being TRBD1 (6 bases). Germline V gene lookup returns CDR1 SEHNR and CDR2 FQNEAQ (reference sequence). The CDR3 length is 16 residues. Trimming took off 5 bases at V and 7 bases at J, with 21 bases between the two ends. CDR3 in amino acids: CASSPVGGTLGQPQHF. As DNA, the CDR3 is TGTGCCAGCAGCCCAGTGGGGGGGACACTAGGGCAGCCCCAGCATTTT.

CDR3 nucleotide sequence: TGTGCCAGCAGCCCTAGAGGGACAGTCGGCCTCTGGCAGTTCTTC. Its protein is CASSPRGTVGLWQFF. The chain couples TRBV11-2 to TRBJ2-1, with 7 bases matching TRBD1. The V segment lost 5 bases and the J segment 12 bases; nucleotides outside the gene matches: 16. The CDR3 has 15 residues. Germline CDR1 and CDR2: SGHAT and FQNNGV.

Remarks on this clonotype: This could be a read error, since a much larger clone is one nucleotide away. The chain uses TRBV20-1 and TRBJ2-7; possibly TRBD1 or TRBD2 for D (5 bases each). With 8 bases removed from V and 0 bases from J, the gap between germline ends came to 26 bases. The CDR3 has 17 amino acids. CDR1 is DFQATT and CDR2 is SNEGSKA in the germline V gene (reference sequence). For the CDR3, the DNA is TGCAGTTTTCGCCGGGACCGATCTCCTATGGTCTCCTACGAGCAGTACTTC. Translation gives CSFRRDRSPMVSYEQYF.

The CDR3 DNA is TGCAGTGCTAGAGGGTCCGGGACAGGGGGTGGAAATCAGCCCCAGCATTTT. Translation: CSARGSGTGGGNQPQHF. The chain combines TRBV20-1 with TRBJ1-5; 11 positions match TRBD1. The junction had 9 bases not matched to a gene; V was cut back by 1 base and J by 4 bases. The CDR3 length is 17 residues. The germline gives CDR1 DFQATT, CDR2 SNEGSKA (reference sequence).

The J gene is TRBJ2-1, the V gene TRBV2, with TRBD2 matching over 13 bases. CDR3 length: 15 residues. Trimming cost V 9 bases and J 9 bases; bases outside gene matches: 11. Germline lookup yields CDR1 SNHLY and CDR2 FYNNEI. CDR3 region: CASQLLAGGRSEQFF. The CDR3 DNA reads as TGTGCCAGTCAGCTACTAGCGGGGGGGCGGTCTGAGCAGTTCTTC.

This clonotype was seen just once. For the CDR3, the DNA is TGTGCCAGCAGCCCGCGGACTAGCGGGGGGTCTGGGGAGCTGTTTTTT. Its protein is CASSPRTSGGSGELFF. The V call is TRBV28, the J call TRBJ2-2; 14 nucleotides line up with TRBD2. The CDR3 covers 16 residues. Germline CDR1 MDHEN, CDR2 SYDVKM. Unmatched junction bases numbered 8, after V lost 6 bases and J lost 8 bases.

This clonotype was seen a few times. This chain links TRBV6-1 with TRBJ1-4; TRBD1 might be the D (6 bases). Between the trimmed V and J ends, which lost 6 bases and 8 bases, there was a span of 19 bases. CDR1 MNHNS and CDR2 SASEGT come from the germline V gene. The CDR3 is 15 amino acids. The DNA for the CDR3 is TGTGCCAGCAGAAGCAGGGGTTGGGGACTAGAAAAACTGTTTTTT. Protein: CASRSRGWGLEKLFF.

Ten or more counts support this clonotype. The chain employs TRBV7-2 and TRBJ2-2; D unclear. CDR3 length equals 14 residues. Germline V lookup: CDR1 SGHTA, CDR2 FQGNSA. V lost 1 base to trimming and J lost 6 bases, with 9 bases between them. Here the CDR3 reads CASSLVASAGELFF. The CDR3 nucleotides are TGTGCCAGCAGCTTAGTAGCTTCGGCCGGGGAGCTGTTTTTT.

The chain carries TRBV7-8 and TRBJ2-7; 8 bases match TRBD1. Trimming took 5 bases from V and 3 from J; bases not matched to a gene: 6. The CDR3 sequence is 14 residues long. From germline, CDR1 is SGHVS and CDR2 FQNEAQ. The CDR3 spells CASSAPDRVYEQYF. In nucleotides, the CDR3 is TGTGCCAGCAGCGCCCCGGACAGGGTCTACGAGCAGTACTTC.

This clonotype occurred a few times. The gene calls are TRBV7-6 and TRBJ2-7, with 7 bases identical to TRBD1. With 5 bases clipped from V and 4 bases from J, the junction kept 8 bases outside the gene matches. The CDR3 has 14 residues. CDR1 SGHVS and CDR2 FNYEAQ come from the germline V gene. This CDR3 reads CASSHRGKGYEQYF. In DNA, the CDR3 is TGTGCCAGCAGCCACAGGGGTAAGGGGTACGAGCAGTACTTC.

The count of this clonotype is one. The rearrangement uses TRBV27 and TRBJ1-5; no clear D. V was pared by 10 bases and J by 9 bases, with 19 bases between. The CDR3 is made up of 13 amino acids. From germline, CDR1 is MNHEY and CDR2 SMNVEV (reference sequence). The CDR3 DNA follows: TGTGCCACCGGGGTCTCGCCCTTGCGGCCCCAGCATTTT. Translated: CATGVSPLRPQHF.

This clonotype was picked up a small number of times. The CDR3 DNA follows: TGTGCCAGCAGCCCCACACCTCAGGTGGAGACCCAGTACTTC. Translation: CASSPTPQVETQYF. This chain connects TRBV6-5 to TRBJ2-5; no definite D call. This CDR3 has 14 amino acids. V was pared by 6 bases and J by 5 bases, with 16 bases between. CDR1 is MNHEY and CDR2 is SVGAGI in the germline V gene.

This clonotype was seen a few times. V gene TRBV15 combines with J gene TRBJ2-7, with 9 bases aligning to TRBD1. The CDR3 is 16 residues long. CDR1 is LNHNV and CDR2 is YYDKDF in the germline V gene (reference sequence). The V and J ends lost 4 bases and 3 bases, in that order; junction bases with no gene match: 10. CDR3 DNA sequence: TGTGCCACCAGCACTGTTCGTGACAGGGGGTACTACGAGCAGTACTTC. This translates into CATSTVRDRGYYEQYF.

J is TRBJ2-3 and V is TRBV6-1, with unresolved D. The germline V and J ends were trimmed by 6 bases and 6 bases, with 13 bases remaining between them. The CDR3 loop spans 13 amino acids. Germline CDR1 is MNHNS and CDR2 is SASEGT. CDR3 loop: CASRYASRDTQYF. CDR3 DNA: TGTGCCAGCAGATACGCAAGCCGGGATACGCAGTATTTT.